This T cell receptor (beta chain) was profiled in a study of blood T cell repertoires in COVID-19 (dated by TCRdb to 2020 to 2021). Regarding the study in general: Collaborator samples came from the United States, Italy and Spain and covered acute and convalescent phases of COVID-19. The prospective study material was composed of cDNA or gDNA derived from T cells, B-cell-depleted T cells, or PBMCs. Subjects who had been exposed to COVID-19, were actively infected with it, or had recovered from it provided the deeply sampled blood TCRbeta repertoires that made up the dataset. The repertoires were released in a freely available public database meant as a resource for research on the immune response to SARS-CoV-2. The samples were drawn from the first 160 participants of the ongoing ImmuneRACE study and from over a thousand subjects provided by 6 global collaborators. Nearly every sample came with metadata listing a de-identified subject ID, COVID-19 status, age in years and sex. HLA class I and class II types, where available, came from metadata supplied by the sample provider rather than from assay-based typing. Points the paper makes about the study in general: The quantity of clinical and demographic metadata differed by source and by participant and was supplied without curation.

This clone was picked up a small number of times. It has no known antigen specificity. No much larger clone exists at a distance of one base, and base qualities are not known. V is pared back by 6 bases and J by 4 bases, with 12 bases lying between the germline termini. Via the germline V gene, CDR1 is SGHTA and CDR2 FQGTGA. The CDR3, cysteine through phenylalanine, is 13 amino acids long. Kept here is only the CDR3 DNA, which spans 39 bases and is read in frame from base 1. The collaborating institutions used their own protocols to collect whole blood in K2EDTA tubes. Collaborator samples were shipped for TCRbeta analysis as frozen whole blood, isolated PBMCs, or DNA extracted from either sample type. TCRbeta CDR3 regions were amplified from genomic DNA by means of the immunoSEQ Assay, a bias-controlled multiplex PCR. Concerning the study's data processing: Within the assay, amplification of reference gene primers was used to estimate how many nucleated cells each sample contained. To quantify the absolute abundance of each unique TCRbeta CDR3 rearrangement, sequence reads were collapsed and filtered. For each sample, productive Simpson clonality was calculated as the square root of Simpson's diversity index across productive rearrangements. The source is immuneACCESS, and TCRdb retained only in-frame sequences with V and J called. Part of the clones is not carried over; for the studies checked, unresolved V genes explain less than half of this, and the remainder is unexplained. V and J calls and clone size are those listed in that table; D and trimming were worked out from the DNA. For this sample there are more than 200,000 clones; around four fifths appear just once. Around 4% of the sample is held by the ten biggest clonotypes.

The material sequenced was peripheral blood. The TCR originated in a man aged 55 to 70 with acute or convalescent COVID-19. The receptor chain draws on TRBV7-3 and TRBJ2-5; TRBD2 might be the D gene, on 5 matching bases. The DNA is as follows: TGTGCCAGCAGTATAGGGCGGGCAGAGACCCAGTACTTC. Translated, this gives CASSIGRAETQYF.